Listed here are 21 T cell receptor beta chains from one sample, sequenced in a study of graft-versus-host responses after intestinal transplantation. These receptors have no identified antigens. Sequencing was performed with immunoSEQ multiplex PCR; in TCRdb, only in-frame clones are kept and a portion is missing. Among 100,000 to 120,000 clones listed, 80% to 95% were seen once. The material sequenced was unstimulated CD8+ T cells sorted from spleen or lymph node cells, taken before intestinal transplant. The receptors were gathered from a human donor who received an intestinal transplant.

The J gene is TRBJ2-1, the V gene TRBV25-1; D ambiguous. V lost 3 bases to trimming and J lost 0 bases, with 9 bases between them. The length of the CDR3 is 15 residues. The germline V gene has CDR1 MGHDK and CDR2 SYGVNS. DNA of the CDR3: TGTGCCAGCAGTGATTGGGAAAGCTCCTACAATGAGCAGTTCTTC. Translated: CASSDWESSYNEQFF.

This clone was detected only once. This chain joins TRBV6-5 and TRBJ2-1; 7 nucleotides align to TRBD2. The germline V gene encodes CDR1 MNHEY and CDR2 SVGAGI. The CDR3 extends over 16 amino acids. J gave up 5 bases and V 2 bases, and 9 bases lay outside the gene matches. CDR3 protein: CASSYDGGEGDNEQFF. The DNA for the CDR3 is TGTGCCAGCAGTTACGATGGGGGGGAAGGCGACAATGAGCAGTTCTTC.

V usage is TRBV7-6 and J usage is TRBJ1-2; maybe TRBD1 (5 bases). Germline V gives CDR1 SGHVS, CDR2 FNYEAQ. This CDR3 contains 14 residues. The germline V and J ends were trimmed by 1 base and 8 bases, with 14 bases remaining between them. Here the CDR3 DNA reads TGTGCCAGCAGCTTAGACTCCAGGGTGGACGGCTACACCTTC. This translates into CASSLDSRVDGYTF.

The V call is TRBV11-2, the J call TRBJ1-5, with a tentative D call TRBD1 (6 bases). The CDR3 has 19 residues. Germline lookup yields CDR1 SGHAT and CDR2 FQNNGV. Trimming cost V 3 bases and J 4 bases, with 25 bases left between them. CDR3 sequence: CASSFSLLWTESGNQPQHF. As DNA, the CDR3 is TGTGCCAGCAGCTTCTCCCTCCTATGGACAGAATCCGGGAATCAGCCCCAGCATTTT.

The chain joins TRBV29-1 to TRBJ2-5, with 9 bases matching TRBD1. The J segment lost 2 bases and the V segment lost 6 bases, leaving 10 bases of the junction unmatched. Germline CDR1 is SQVTM and CDR2 is ANQGSEA. This CDR3 has 15 amino acids. CDR3 region: CSVIKYRGLQETQYF. The CDR3 nucleotides read TGCAGCGTCATAAAATACAGGGGGCTTCAAGAGACCCAGTACTTC. Filled out from reference TRBV29-1 and TRBJ2-5, the complete variable domain reads SAVISQKPSRDICQRGTSLTIQCQVDSQVTMMFWYRQQPGQSLTLIATANQGSEATYESGFVIDKFPISRPNLTFSTLTVSNMSPEDSSIYLCSVIKYRGLQETQYFGPGTRLLVL.

The J gene is TRBJ1-1, the V gene TRBV30; D perhaps matches TRBD1 (6 bases). Germline assignment: CDR1 GTSNPN and CDR2 SVGIG (reference sequence). The CDR3 is made up of 12 amino acids. The CDR3 nucleotides read TGTGTCATGGAGGGGGAAACTACTGAAGCTTTCTTT. Its translation is CVMEGETTEAFF.

This chain joins TRBV7-3 and TRBJ2-1, with 10 bases that match TRBD1. Germline lookup yields CDR1 SGHTA and CDR2 FQGTGA. This CDR3 is 14 amino acids long. V gave up 5 bases and J gave up 7 bases; unmatched junction bases: 5. The CDR3 nucleotides are TGTGCCAGCAGCCCCGGGACAGGGGCGAATGAGCAGTTCTTC. Translation: CASSPGTGANEQFF.

The chain is built from TRBV9 and TRBJ1-1; D gene uncertain. There are 12 residues in the CDR3. In germline, CDR1 is SGDLS, CDR2 YYNGEE. V was trimmed by 0 bases and J by 5 bases, leaving 5 bases between them. CDR3 sequence reads: CASSVVETEAFF. As DNA, the CDR3 is TGTGCCAGCAGCGTAGTTGAGACTGAAGCTTTCTTT.

This chain joins TRBV2 and TRBJ2-7, with D possibly matching TRBD2 (7 bases). The V and J ends lost 8 bases and 4 bases respectively, with 15 bases between them. This CDR3 comprises 13 residues. Germline CDR1 and CDR2: SNHLY and FYNNEI. CDR3 residues: CASERGRGYEQYF. CDR3 DNA: TGTGCCAGCGAGAGGGGGAGGGGTTACGAGCAGTACTTC.

The V gene is TRBV9, the J gene TRBJ2-1; D is undetermined. Germline-derived CDR1 and CDR2 are SGDLS and YYNGEE. Between the trimmed V and J ends, which lost 2 bases and 2 bases, there was a span of 11 bases. The CDR3 runs 15 residues. CDR3 sequence reads: CASSVSGAPYNEQFF. The DNA for the CDR3 is TGTGCCAGCAGCGTCTCAGGTGCCCCCTACAATGAGCAGTTCTTC.

V usage is TRBV25-1 and J usage is TRBJ1-4; D gene uncertain. Germline CDR1 is MGHDK and CDR2 is SYGVNS. V was cut by 4 bases and J by 8 bases, with 11 bases left in between. The CDR3 extends over 13 amino acids. CDR3 sequence: CASSAGVLEKLFF. CDR3 coding DNA: TGTGCCAGCAGTGCCGGGGTATTGGAAAAACTGTTTTTT.

The gene calls are TRBV27 and TRBJ2-1, with TRBD1 matching 7 bases. Trimming removed 2 bases from V and 6 bases from J; junction bases left unmatched: 1. CDR1 and CDR2 from the germline V gene are MNHEY and SMNVEV (reference sequence). This CDR3 has 13 residues. CDR3: CASSLRGPNEQFF. The CDR3 DNA follows: TGTGCCAGCAGTTTAAGGGGGCCCAATGAGCAGTTCTTC.

This sequence joins TRBV7-2 and TRBJ1-1, with no clear D. V gave up 5 bases and J gave up 0 bases, with 13 bases separating them. The CDR3 loop spans 15 amino acids. Germline assignment: CDR1 SGHTA and CDR2 FQGNSA. CDR3 DNA sequence: TGTGCCAGCAGCCCCTCGTTAGGGATGAACACTGAAGCTTTCTTT. It yields the protein CASSPSLGMNTEAFF.

The rearrangement links TRBV27 to TRBJ2-1; a weak D match, TRBD1 (6 bases). CDR1 and CDR2 (germline): MNHEY, SMNVEV (reference sequence). This CDR3 comprises 16 residues. V lost 7 bases, J lost 0 bases, and 16 bases lay in between. CDR3 bases: TGTGCCAGCAAGTATTTACAGGGAAGCTCCTACAATGAGCAGTTCTTC. This sequence encodes CASKYLQGSSYNEQFF.

The genes are TRBV10-3 and TRBJ2-1; D is possibly TRBD2 (6 bases). Trimming took 2 bases from V and 3 from J, leaving 11 bases between them. The germline V gene encodes CDR1 ENHRY and CDR2 SYGVKD. The CDR3 runs to 15 residues. The CDR3, as DNA: TGTGCCATCAGTGAGAGGACGGAGGGCTACAATGAGCAGTTCTTC. This encodes CAISERTEGYNEQFF.

This chain connects TRBV6-1 to TRBJ2-3, with 8 bases matching TRBD2. The CDR3 has 15 amino acids. The V gene end was trimmed by 7 bases and the J gene end by 4 bases; junction bases not matched to a gene: 10. CDR1 is MNHNS, CDR2 SASEGT, per germline. CDR3: CASTLQRERSDTQYF. The CDR3 DNA reads as TGTGCCAGCACCCTCCAGCGGGAGCGGTCAGATACGCAGTATTTT.

This clone is a singleton in its sample. As DNA, the CDR3 is TGTGCCACCTGGACAGGGAGGAACACTGAAGCTTTCTTT. It specifies CATWTGRNTEAFF. The genes are TRBV10-3 and TRBJ1-1; TRBD1 matches 8 bases. This CDR3 comprises 13 residues. CDR1 and CDR2 (germline): ENHRY, SYGVKD. After removal of 10 bases from V and 1 base from J, the junction contained 5 bases not matched to a gene.

This rearrangement joins TRBV19 to TRBJ2-1, with 8 positions matching TRBD2. This CDR3 comprises 14 residues. The junction had 11 bases not matched to a gene; V was cut back by 7 bases and J by 9 bases. Germline CDR1 reads LNHDA; CDR2 reads SQIVND (reference sequence). CDR3 sequence (DNA): TGTGCCAGTAAACCCGGGACTAGAGCCTCTGAGCAGTTCTTC. Translating it yields CASKPGTRASEQFF.

This clone occurred a few times. V is TRBV28 and J is TRBJ2-7; a possible D gene is TRBD1 (6 bases). The CDR3 has 13 residues. Germline CDR1 MDHEN, CDR2 SYDVKM. The ends were cut back, 7 bases at V and 4 bases at J, with 14 bases in the middle. Here the CDR3 DNA reads TGTGCCAGCACAGGGGAACGCGTTTACGAGCAGTACTTC. Its protein product is CASTGERVYEQYF.

V is TRBV27 and J is TRBJ2-6; D call uncertain. From germline, CDR1 is MNHEY and CDR2 SMNVEV (reference sequence). This CDR3 comprises 14 residues. Trimming removed 2 bases from V and 3 bases from J, with 5 bases in between. For the CDR3, the DNA is TGTGCCAGCAGTTTAACCGGTGGGGCCAACGTCCTGACTTTC. Translating it yields CASSLTGGANVLTF. Full variable domain (outside the CDR3, taken from reference TRBV27 and TRBJ2-6): EAQVTQNPRYLITVTGKKLTVTCSQNMNHEYMSWYRQDPGLGLRQIYYSMNVEVTDKGDVPEGYKVSRKEKRNFPLILESPSPNQTSLYFCASSLTGGANVLTFGAGSRLTVL.

Only one count was recorded for this clone. The gene calls are TRBV27 and TRBJ2-1; 7 positions match TRBD1. V shed 2 bases, J shed 4 bases, and the junction held 5 bases outside the gene matches. Germline lookup yields CDR1 MNHEY and CDR2 SMNVEV (reference sequence). The CDR3 runs to 15 residues. CDR3: CASSLVPGGYNEQFF. The CDR3 DNA reads as TGTGCCAGCAGTTTAGTCCCAGGGGGATACAATGAGCAGTTCTTC.